Following are 20 T cell receptor beta chains from one sample sequenced in a study of cytomegalovirus exposure and HLA in healthy donors. Researchers ran the PCR with 60 Vbeta and 13 Jbeta primers. Generated by immunoSEQ multiplex PCR, the TCRdb table keeps only in-frame clones and is missing some. The sample includes under 200,000 clones, approximately 80% of them seen just once. The sample was PBMCs. These receptors originate from a male donor in good health and CMV-seropositive.

The chain couples TRBV6-6 to TRBJ2-7, with TRBD1 matching over 9 bases. Germline V lookup: CDR1 MNHNY, CDR2 SVGAGI (reference sequence). This CDR3 is built from 15 residues. V dropped 6 bases and J dropped 2; count of bases not matched to a gene: 8. CDR3 residues: CASRGPTGGTYEQYF. CDR3 coding DNA: TGTGCCAGCAGAGGGCCGACAGGGGGTACCTACGAGCAGTACTTC.

This clone has a single count. The chain has TRBV2 and TRBJ2-7; D gene unclear. The CDR3 is 14 residues long. The germline V gene encodes CDR1 SNHLY and CDR2 FYNNEI. V lost 4 bases and J 0 bases, leaving 10 bases between the germline ends. CDR3 sequence reads: CASSAEYSSYEQYF. In nucleotides, the CDR3 is TGTGCCAGCAGTGCTGAGTATTCCTCCTACGAGCAGTACTTC.

Here the CDR3 DNA reads TGTGCCAGCAGGGATCAGGGGAACGAGCAGTACTTC. It encodes CASRDQGNEQYF. The chain uses TRBV6-1 and TRBJ2-5, with a weak D call TRBD1 (6 bases). Near its end, the DNA agrees better with TRBJ2-7, so the J call may be wrong. The CDR3 is 12 residues long. The germline V gene encodes CDR1 MNHNS and CDR2 SASEGT.

The chain employs TRBV5-4 and TRBJ1-2; possibly TRBD1 for D (6 bases). This CDR3 spans 14 amino acids. Germline CDR1 and CDR2: SGHNT and YYREEE (reference sequence). Trimming cost V 7 bases and J 8 bases, with 21 bases left between them. The CDR3: CASGPSGGPGGYTF. The CDR3 DNA is TGTGCCAGCGGCCCGTCCGGGGGGCCGGGGGGCTACACCTTC.

The chain joins TRBV21-1 to TRBJ1-4. TRBV21-1 is given as a pseudogene. There are 17 residues in the CDR3. The CDR3 loop reads CASSNFGKTEFREKLFF. The CDR3 DNA reads TGTGCCAGCAGCAATTTCGGTAAGACGGAGTTTCGTGAAAAACTGTTTTTT.

The chain couples TRBV27 to TRBJ1-2; 8 nucleotides align to TRBD1. The CDR3 length is 16 residues. Germline V CDR1 and CDR2: MNHEY, SMNVEV (reference sequence). J was trimmed by 0 bases and V by 6 bases; bases with no gene match: 9. CDR3 coding DNA: TGTGCCAGCAGATTGACAGGGGACGTGGCTAACTATGGCTACACCTTC. Protein sequence: CASRLTGDVANYGYTF.

The gene calls are TRBV5-1 and TRBJ2-3; D not resolved. This CDR3 has 11 amino acids. Germline CDR1 and CDR2: SGHRS and YFSETQ. V was cut by 3 bases and J by 5 bases, with 4 bases left in between. The CDR3 DNA sequence: TGCGCCAGCAGCTCCCAAGATACGCAGTATTTT. Translation gives CASSSQDTQYF.

The chain links TRBV5-1 to TRBJ2-7; no reliable D call. Trimming cost V 0 bases and J 2 bases, with 15 bases left between them. The germline CDR1 and CDR2 sequences are SGHRS and YFSETQ. There are 16 residues in the CDR3. The CDR3 nucleotides read TGCGCCAGCAGCTTGGACCCAGGTCGAATGGCCTACGAGCAGTACTTC. Its protein is CASSLDPGRMAYEQYF.

Notes on this clone: This sample includes further DNA sequences coding for the same CDR3. The gene calls are TRBV5-6 and TRBJ2-7, with 9 bases lining up with TRBD1. The CDR3 has 14 residues. CDR1 and CDR2 (germline): SGHDT, YYEEEE. Trimming at V came to 3 bases and at J to 2 bases, leaving 3 bases not matched to a gene. The CDR3 DNA is TGTGCCAGCAGCTGGGGACAGGGAGCCTACGAGCAGTACTTC. Residues: CASSWGQGAYEQYF.

Remarks on this clone: Other DNA sequences in the same sample also yield this CDR3. The V call is TRBV5-1, the J call TRBJ1-6; 8 bases match TRBD1. V shed 3 bases, J shed 7 bases, and the junction held 6 bases outside the gene matches. CDR1 is SGHRS and CDR2 is YFSETQ in the germline V gene. The CDR3 length is 15 residues. The CDR3 loop reads CASSSGTGRNSPLHF. DNA of the CDR3: TGCGCCAGCAGCTCAGGGACAGGCCGGAATTCACCCCTCCACTTT.

This chain joins TRBV30 and TRBJ2-2; D is undetermined. The CDR3 is 13 amino acids. Deletions cut 2 bases from V and 6 bases from J, with 10 bases between. In germline, CDR1 is GTSNPN, CDR2 SVGIG (reference sequence). Here the CDR3 reads CAWSLLPPGELFF. CDR3 DNA sequence: TGTGCCTGGAGTCTCCTACCTCCCGGGGAGCTGTTTTTT.

The chain carries TRBV7-6 and TRBJ1-5; TRBD1 matches at 9 bases. CDR1 and CDR2 (germline): SGHVS, FNYEAQ. Trimming removed 5 bases from V and 6 bases from J; junction bases left unmatched: 11. There are 16 residues in the CDR3. The CDR3 loop reads CASSPNRDRACQPQHF. In nucleotides, the CDR3 is TGTGCCAGCAGCCCGAACCGGGACAGGGCATGTCAGCCCCAGCATTTT.

The V gene is TRBV5-4, the J gene TRBJ2-1; perhaps TRBD2 as D (5 bases). Trimming removed 4 bases at V and 10 bases at J, with 15 bases between. The length of the CDR3 is 13 residues. From germline, CDR1 is SGHNT and CDR2 YYREEE (reference sequence). The CDR3 here is CASSPALANEQFF. CDR3 coding DNA: TGTGCCAGCAGCCCTGCGCTAGCAAACGAGCAGTTCTTC.

This clone was found once. The CDR3 here is CASSQEGAGGLETQYF. DNA of the CDR3: TGCGCCAGCAGCCAAGAGGGTGCGGGGGGGCTAGAGACCCAGTACTTC. The V call is TRBV4-1, the J call TRBJ2-5, with 9 positions matching TRBD2. The V gene's germline CDR1 is MGHRA and CDR2 YSYEKL. J gave up 4 bases and V 0 bases, and 6 bases lay outside the gene matches. CDR3 length equals 16 residues.

The chain links TRBV7-9 to TRBJ1-4; no clear D. The CDR3 runs 18 residues. The germline gives CDR1 SEHNR, CDR2 FQNEAQ (reference sequence). V lost 10 bases, J lost 0 bases, and 24 bases lay in between. The CDR3: CATTLSLDTSATNEKLFF. As DNA, the CDR3 is TGTGCCACCACCTTGTCCTTAGACACCAGTGCAACTAATGAAAAACTGTTTTTT.

The gene calls are TRBV7-6 and TRBJ1-1, with 7 positions matching TRBD1. The germline V gene encodes CDR1 SGHVS and CDR2 FNYEAQ. Trimming at V came to 5 bases and at J to 2 bases, leaving 5 bases not matched to a gene. CDR3 size: 14 residues. CDR3 loop: CASSHGTANTEAFF. The CDR3 region has the DNA TGTGCCAGCAGCCACGGGACAGCTAACACTGAAGCTTTCTTT.

The chain has TRBV5-1 and TRBJ2-5; D might be TRBD2 (5 bases). Germline CDR1 SGHRS, CDR2 YFSETQ. The CDR3 extends over 13 amino acids. The ends were cut back, 0 bases at V and 5 bases at J, with 8 bases in the middle. For the CDR3, the DNA is TGCGCCAGCAGCTTGGTTCCTAGCGAGACCCAGTACTTC. Translated, it gives CASSLVPSETQYF.

The chain recombines TRBV28 with TRBJ1-2; tentatively, D is TRBD1 (6 bases). Between the trimmed V and J ends, which lost 4 bases and 8 bases, there was a span of 29 bases. The CDR3 consists of 18 residues. Germline CDR1 is MDHEN and CDR2 is SYDVKM. The CDR3 reads CASSSHVTDTGTIQGYTF. CDR3 nucleotide sequence: TGTGCCAGCAGTTCCCACGTCACGGATACCGGGACAATACAAGGCTACACCTTC.

This chain connects TRBV10-3 to TRBJ1-1; TRBD1 agrees at 7 bases. Germline V lookup: CDR1 ENHRY, CDR2 SYGVKD. J was trimmed by 3 bases and V by 4 bases; bases with no gene match: 2. The CDR3 length is 13 residues. CDR3 nucleotides: TGTGCCATCAGTGCACAGGGGTACACTGAAGCTTTCTTT. It encodes CAISAQGYTEAFF.

V usage is TRBV6-1 and J usage is TRBJ1-6; 9 bases match TRBD1. Germline values: CDR1 MNHNS, CDR2 SASEGT. CDR3 size: 15 residues. V was pared by 6 bases and J by 14 bases, with 14 bases of the junction left unmatched. This CDR3 is CASSPRGTGSFALHF. CDR3 nucleotide sequence: TGTGCCAGCAGCCCACGGGGGACAGGGTCTTTCGCCCTCCACTTT.